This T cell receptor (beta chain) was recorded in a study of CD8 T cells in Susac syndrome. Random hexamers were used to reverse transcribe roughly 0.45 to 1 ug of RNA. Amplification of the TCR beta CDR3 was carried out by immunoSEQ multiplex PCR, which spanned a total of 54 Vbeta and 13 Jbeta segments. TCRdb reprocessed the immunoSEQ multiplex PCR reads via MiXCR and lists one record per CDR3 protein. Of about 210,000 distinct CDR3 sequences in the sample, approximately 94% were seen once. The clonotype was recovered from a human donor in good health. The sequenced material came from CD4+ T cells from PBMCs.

CDR3 bases: TGCAGTGCTAGGGGGCGTCCGGCGAGGAGTGCAACTAATGAAAAACTGTTTTTT. Residues: CSARGRPARSATNEKLFF. V is TRBV20-1 and J is TRBJ1-4; D is perhaps TRBD1 (5 bases). The germline V gene encodes CDR1 DFQATT and CDR2 SNEGSKA (reference sequence). The CDR3 spans 18 residues. V was shortened by 3 bases and J by 0 bases, with 20 bases between the two germline ends.